The rows below give T cell receptor beta chains drawn from one sample of a study of cytomegalovirus exposure and HLA in healthy donors. TCRdb's table, derived via immunoSEQ multiplex PCR, lists solely in-frame clones and lacks some. In the table there are 110,000 to 150,000 clones, roughly two thirds of which are singletons. What was sequenced was PBMCs. The source of these receptors is a woman in her 40s in good health and CMV-seronegative. Each CDR3 is given without its conserved first and last residue. Each record gives: V gene, J gene, CDR3 protein.

TRBV4-2	TRBJ2-1	ASSQDLYSYNEQF
TRBV19	TRBJ2-6	ASSGQLANVLT
TRBV6-4	TRBJ1-6	AKLSSAGVNSPLH
TRBV6-5	TRBJ2-3	ASSYGSGRGTDTQY
TRBV7-2	TRBJ1-5	ASSLQEGGNQPQH
TRBV5-6	TRBJ1-5	ASSLYGGDSNQPQH
TRBV7-9	TRBJ1-4	ASSLMGTVTEKLF
TRBV7-6	TRBJ1-4	ASSLAGVVGEKLF
TRBV6-5	TRBJ2-2	ASRLSGGNTGELF
TRBV19	TRBJ1-5	ASTDSENQPQH
TRBV6-5	TRBJ2-7	ASSYSSDRAIYEQY
TRBV19	TRBJ2-1	ASKVRYASDNEQF
TRBV7-2	TRBJ1-6	ASSPGQGSSPLH
TRBV7-8	TRBJ1-6	ASSKAGTVESSPLH
TRBV7-2	TRBJ2-5	ASSLGIRVLLGETQY
TRBV6-1	TRBJ2-7	ASSGDRAYEQY
TRBV29-1	TRBJ1-2	SVIWENGYT
TRBV4-1	TRBJ1-1	ASSPYDRGDEAF
TRBV7-9	TRBJ1-1	ASSWVGGSTEAF
TRBV12-5	TRBJ1-5	ASGLDSQPQH
TRBV15	TRBJ1-3	ATSRDRGSGNTIY
TRBV7-9	TRBJ2-6	ASSPRGHSGANVLT
TRBV7-9	TRBJ1-2	ASSPGRGSGYT
TRBV19	TRBJ2-3	ASSVLAGGSTDTQY
TRBV4-1	TRBJ2-2	ASSQETGDTGELF
TRBV7-2	TRBJ2-7	ASSLGAVYEQY
TRBV6-1	TRBJ1-2	ASSVSQGAQGGYT
TRBV5-4	TRBJ2-1	ASIPTSGGARDEDEQF
TRBV7-6	TRBJ2-1	ASSSASGAIYNEQF
TRBV13	TRBJ1-5	ASSLGGGLGQPQH
TRBV9	TRBJ1-2	ASSGTGAGYT
TRBV5-8	TRBJ1-1	ASSLGMNTEAF
TRBV5-6	TRBJ1-2	ASSFPHRDPLHGYT
TRBV25-1	TRBJ2-1	ASGDFSGTGGDEQF
TRBV7-3	TRBJ1-2	ASSLGRADYGYT
TRBV19	TRBJ2-3	ASSKGLGGGSPDTQY
TRBV4-1	TRBJ2-5	ASSQDGQGMGQETQY
TRBV19	TRBJ1-2	ASSMGLGGGYT
TRBV5-4	TRBJ1-1	ASSLGTGGLGTEAF
TRBV4-1	TRBJ2-7	ASSPPGVNTYEQY
TRBV7-2	TRBJ1-5	ASSLQNGNQPQH
TRBV6-5	TRBJ1-6	ASSYSRTGPDSPLH
TRBV5-1	TRBJ1-4	ASSPGDRDNEKLF
TRBV6-5	TRBJ1-4	ASRPRDRHHEKLF
TRBV7-9	TRBJ1-1	ASSSGEGNTEAF
TRBV2	TRBJ2-2	ASSPLTSGDITGELF
TRBV6-5	TRBJ1-5	ASSAGQGRPQH
TRBV19	TRBJ2-3	ASRGARDTQY
TRBV5-1	TRBJ1-2	ASSLVLSDTRYT
TRBV5-5	TRBJ1-4	ASSLEPVEKLF
TRBV6-1	TRBJ2-5	ASIPGAPQETQY